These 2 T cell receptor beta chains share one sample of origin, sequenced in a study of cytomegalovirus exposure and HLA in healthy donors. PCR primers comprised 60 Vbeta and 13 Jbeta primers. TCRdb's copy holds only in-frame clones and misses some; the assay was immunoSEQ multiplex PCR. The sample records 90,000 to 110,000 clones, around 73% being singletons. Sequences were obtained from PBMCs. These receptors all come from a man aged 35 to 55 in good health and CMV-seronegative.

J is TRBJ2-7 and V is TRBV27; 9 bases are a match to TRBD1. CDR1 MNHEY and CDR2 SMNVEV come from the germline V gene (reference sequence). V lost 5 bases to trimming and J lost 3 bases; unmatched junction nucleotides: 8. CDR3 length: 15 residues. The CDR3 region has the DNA TGTGCCAGCAGTAACCAACGGGACAGGGACTACGAGCAGTACTTC. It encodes CASSNQRDRDYEQYF.

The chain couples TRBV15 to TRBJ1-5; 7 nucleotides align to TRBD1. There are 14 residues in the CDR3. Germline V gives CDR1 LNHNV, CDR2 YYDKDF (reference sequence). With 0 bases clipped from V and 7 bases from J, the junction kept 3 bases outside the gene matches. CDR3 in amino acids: CATSRDQGGQPQHF. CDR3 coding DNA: TGTGCCACCAGCAGAGATCAGGGGGGACAGCCCCAGCATTTT.